Listed here are 9 T cell receptor beta chains from one sample, sequenced in a study of PD-1 blockade in classical Hodgkin lymphoma (TCRdb year 2020). The method behind the library was the immunoSEQ multiplex PCR assay. The clones in this table, taken by TCRdb from immuneACCESS, are in-frame only. Not every clone is retained; where verified, under half of the shortfall comes from an unresolved V gene, and the cause of the rest is unknown. The sample yields approximately 98,000 clones; about 88% were counted once. Jointly, the top ten make up 15% to 20% of the sample. The time point label corresponds to: cycle 2 day 1 (C2D1) of nivolumab. All trial patients had relapsed after autologous stem cell transplantation, with cohorts A, B and C differing in prior brentuximab vedotin exposure. The sequencing used peripheral blood mononuclear cells (PBMCs), collected before the second cycle of nivolumab. The receptors shown here come from a human donor with classical Hodgkin lymphoma.

The rearrangement uses TRBV6-4 and TRBJ2-3; D may be TRBD2 (7 bases). Germline V CDR1 and CDR2: MRHNA, SNTAGT. The CDR3 is 14 amino acids. Trimming stripped 4 bases from V and 6 bases from J, with 14 bases between. CDR3 in amino acids: CASSAIGGADTQYF. CDR3 nucleotides: TGTGCCAGCAGTGCCATAGGGGGGGCGGATACGCAGTATTTT.

The rearrangement links TRBV10-3 to TRBJ2-5, with no clear D. The V end was cut by 0 bases, the J end by 5 bases, with 4 bases between. CDR1 is ENHRY, CDR2 SYGVKD, per germline. This CDR3 contains 12 residues. The CDR3 here is CAISESDETQYF. The CDR3 DNA reads as TGTGCCATCAGTGAGTCCGACGAGACCCAGTACTTC.

The gene calls are TRBV9 and TRBJ2-5; unclear D gene. The CDR3 length is 15 residues. Germline V gene lookup returns CDR1 SGDLS and CDR2 YYNGEE. V lost 4 bases and J lost 1, with 14 bases in between. In DNA, the CDR3 is TGTGCCAGCAGCACGTACGACCTGACCCAAGAGACCCAGTACTTC. Amino acid sequence: CASSTYDLTQETQYF.

This chain links TRBV28 with TRBJ2-7; possibly TRBD1 for D (5 bases). Trimming stripped 5 bases from V and 9 bases from J, with 11 bases between. CDR1 MDHEN and CDR2 SYDVKM come from the germline V gene. This CDR3 is 11 amino acids long. The CDR3 DNA sequence: TGTGCCAGCAGTCCAGGGTTTGGGCAGTACTTC. Its protein is CASSPGFGQYF. Variable domain in full (rest from reference TRBV28 and TRBJ2-7): DVKVTQSSRYLVKRTGEKVFLECVQDMDHENMFWYRQDPGLGLRLIYFSYDVKMKEKGDIPEGYSVSREKKERFSLILESASTNQTSMYLCASSPGFGQYFGPGTRLTVT.

This chain links TRBV4-1 with TRBJ1-5; possibly TRBD1 for D (5 bases). Germline CDR1 is MGHRA and CDR2 is YSYEKL. The CDR3 runs 16 residues. V shed 0 bases and J shed 4 bases, with 13 bases lying between them. CDR3: CASSQDSSGINQPQHF. DNA for the CDR3: TGCGCCAGCAGCCAAGATTCGTCAGGGATTAATCAGCCCCAGCATTTT.

The chain has TRBV6-6 and TRBJ2-3, with 7 positions matching TRBD1. CDR3 length: 15 amino acids. Germline CDR1 reads MNHNY; CDR2 reads SVGAGI (reference sequence). Trimming cost V 5 bases and J 2 bases; bases outside gene matches: 7. In DNA, the CDR3 is TGTGCCAGCAGTCGTCGGACAGGAAACACAGATACGCAGTATTTT. This translates into CASSRRTGNTDTQYF.

This chain connects TRBV5-3 to TRBJ1-5; D gene unclear. TRBV5-3 is an ORF, with its function uncertain. Trimming left V 4 bases short and J 3 bases short, with 17 bases between. The CDR3 has 16 amino acids. CDR3 bases: TGTGCCAGAAGCCCCAGGTTGGTGGCAGACAATCAGCCCCAGCATTTT. Its protein is CARSPRLVADNQPQHF.

V is TRBV19 and J is TRBJ2-3; D assignment may be TRBD1 or TRBD2 (5 bases each). Trimming left V 0 bases short and J 5 bases short, with 15 bases between. Germline V CDR1 and CDR2: LNHDA, SQIVND (reference sequence). This CDR3 is built from 16 residues. The DNA for the CDR3 is TGTGCCAGTAGTATAGATCTTTTAAGAGGGGAAGATACGCAGTATTTT. It encodes CASSIDLLRGEDTQYF.

This rearrangement joins TRBV29-1 to TRBJ1-4; D unresolved. Trimming pared 4 bases from V and 5 bases from J, leaving 11 bases between. The CDR3 has 13 amino acids. Per the germline V gene, CDR1 is SQVTM and CDR2 is ANQGSEA. The CDR3 region is CSVGREINEKLFF. CDR3 coding DNA: TGCAGCGTTGGCCGGGAGATCAATGAAAAACTGTTTTTT.